Listed below are T cell receptor beta chains from one sample, sequenced in a study of blood T cell repertoires in COVID-19. Only in-frame clones appear in the TCRdb table, and some are missing; sequencing was by immunoSEQ multiplex PCR. The sample records about 160,000 clones, 87% being singletons. The sequenced material came from peripheral blood. Receptor source: a woman aged 55-70 years who had recovered from COVID-19. The CDR3 runs from the conserved cysteine through the conserved F or W. A D gene is named only where the DNA matches it firmly. Size tells how often a clone was seen (once, few, many) or the class of an expanded clone, and some rows leave it out.

NA | TRBJ1-1 | 13 | TRBV5-6 | NA | TGTGCCAGCAGCGCGGGGGACGACACTGAAGCTTTCTTT | CASSAGDDTEAFF
NA | TRBJ1-2 | 15 | TRBV5-4 | NA | TGTGCCAGCAGCTCTCTGGGAGGTTGGGCCTATGGCTACACCTTC | CASSSLGGWAYGYTF
once | TRBJ2-4 | 12 | TRBV28 | NA | TGTGCCAGCAGTACGGGCAAAAACATTCAGTACTTC | CASSTGKNIQYF
NA | TRBJ2-5 | 17 | TRBV28 | TRBD2 | TGTGCCAGCCTACCCGGTGCTAGCGGGGGGCACGAGGAGACCCAGTACTTC | CASLPGASGGHEETQYF
NA | TRBJ1-1 | 13 | TRBV6-5 | TRBD1 | TGTGCCAGCAGCCGCACAGGGGACACTGAAGCTTTCTTT | CASSRTGDTEAFF
once | TRBJ1-2 | 13 | TRBV3-1/TRBV3-2 | NA | TGTGCCAGCAGCCAAGGGCAGGGTAATGACTACACCTTC | CASSQGQGNDYTF
NA | TRBJ2-3 | 16 | TRBV5-1 | TRBD2 | TGCGCCAGCAGCTGGAGTCTAGCGGGGACCACAGATACGCAGTATTTT | CASSWSLAGTTDTQYF
NA | TRBJ1-3 | 15 | TRBV5-4 | TRBD1 | TGTGCCAGCAGTCCGGGACAGGGTTTTGGAAACACCATATATTTT | CASSPGQGFGNTIYF
NA | TRBJ1-1 | 15 | TRBV5-4 | TRBD1 | TGTGCCAGCAGCTTGGGGATACCGACAGGGAATGAAGCTTTCTTT | CASSLGIPTGNEAFF
NA | TRBJ1-5 | 13 | TRBV7-2 | NA | TGTGCCAGCACGGAAACAGTCAATCAGCCCCAGCATTTT | CASTETVNQPQHF
NA | TRBJ2-7 | 14 | TRBV3-1/TRBV3-2 | NA | TGTGCCAGCAGCCAAGGGTCGGTCAGGGTGCAGCAGTACTTC | CASSQGSVRVQQYF
NA | TRBJ1-4 | 15 | TRBV3-1/TRBV3-2 | NA | TGTGCCAGCAGCCCGGTGGGGGGTGTATATGAAAAACTGTTTTTT | CASSPVGGVYEKLFF
NA | TRBJ1-6 | 16 | TRBV6-5 | NA | TGTGCCAGCAGTTTTGGGCCCCTCCCTGGGAATTCACCCCTCCACTTT | CASSFGPLPGNSPLHF
NA | TRBJ2-5 | 14 | TRBV30 | NA | TGTGCCTGGAGTGTACTTCTGGGCGAAGGGACCCAGTACTTC | CAWSVLLGEGTQYF
few | TRBJ1-2 | 14 | TRBV5-6 | NA | TGTGCCAGCAGCCCCCAAGGCGGGAACTATGGCTACACCTTC | CASSPQGGNYGYTF
few | TRBJ2-2 | 16 | TRBV9 | TRBD2 | TGTGCCAGCAGCCCTGCCCCATGGGGGGGCACCGGGGAGCTGTTTTTT | CASSPAPWGGTGELFF
NA | TRBJ2-5 | 14 | TRBV6-6 | NA | TGTGCCAGCAGTTACTGGGGCAGCAAAGAGACCCAGTACTTC | CASSYWGSKETQYF
NA | TRBJ1-1 | 14 | TRBV15 | NA | TGTGCCACCAGCAGAGATCCAGGGTACACTGAAGCTTTCTTT | CATSRDPGYTEAFF
NA | TRBJ2-1 | 17 | TRBV25-1 | TRBD2 | TGTGCCAGCAGTGAGACTAGCGGGGGGGCGACCTACAATGAGCAGTTCTTC | CASSETSGGATYNEQFF
NA | TRBJ2-1 | 17 | TRBV5-1 | NA | TGCGCCAGCAGCCAGGGGGGTGGTGGGGGCGTCTACAATGAGCAGTTCTTC | CASSQGGGGGVYNEQFF
once | TRBJ1-5 | 14 | TRBV5-5 | TRBD1 | TGTGCCAGCAGCTTAGGACAGGGCTGGCAGCCCCAGCATTTT | CASSLGQGWQPQHF
NA | TRBJ1-5 | 13 | TRBV7-9 | NA | TGTGCCAGCAGCCCCCGGAGCAATCAGCCCCAGCATTTT | CASSPRSNQPQHF
NA | TRBJ1-1 | 14 | TRBV11-1 | NA | TGTGCCAGCAGCGCCTCGGGGGGCTGGACTGAAGCTTTCTTT | CASSASGGWTEAFF
NA | TRBJ2-3 | 14 | TRBV5-1 | NA | TGCGCCAGCAGCTTGGAACAGTTCACAGATACGCAGTATTTT | CASSLEQFTDTQYF
NA | TRBJ2-7 | 14 | TRBV3-1/TRBV3-2 | TRBD1 | TGTGCCAGCAGTCCGGGACAGGGAGAGAGCGAGCAGTACTTC | CASSPGQGESEQYF
NA | TRBJ2-3 | 15 | TRBV18 | TRBD1 | TGTGCCAGCTCCCCCGGGACAGGGACAGCGGATACGCAGTATTTT | CASSPGTGTADTQYF
NA | TRBJ1-2 | 17 | TRBV18 | NA | TGTGCCAGCTCACCGGGGCAGGGTGCCCTTTTGAACTATGGCTACACCTTC | CASSPGQGALLNYGYTF
NA | TRBJ2-1 | 17 | TRBV4-1 | TRBD2 | TGCGCCAGCAGCCCGGGACTAGCGGGCCTACTGCACAATGAGCAGTTCTTC | CASSPGLAGLLHNEQFF
NA | TRBJ1-1 | 14 | TRBV5-1 | TRBD1 | TGCGCCAGCAGCCGAGAGACAGGGGGCGATGGCGCTTTCTTT | CASSRETGGDGAFF
NA | TRBJ2-1 | 17 | TRBV27 | TRBD2 | TGTGCCAGCAGTTTGCTGCGGGGGGGCCAACTGTACAATGAGCAGTTCTTC | CASSLLRGGQLYNEQFF
NA | TRBJ2-5 | 11 | TRBV20-1 | NA | TGCAGTGCTAGAAACTTGGAGACCCAGTACTTC | CSARNLETQYF
NA | TRBJ1-5 | 13 | TRBV4-3 | NA | TGCGCCAGCAGCCGAGACAGAAATCAGCCCCAGCATTTT | CASSRDRNQPQHF
NA | TRBJ1-3 | 16 | TRBV6-1 | NA | TGTGCCAGCAGTGAGGAGGCCCCTAGCTCTGGAAACACCATATATTTT | CASSEEAPSSGNTIYF